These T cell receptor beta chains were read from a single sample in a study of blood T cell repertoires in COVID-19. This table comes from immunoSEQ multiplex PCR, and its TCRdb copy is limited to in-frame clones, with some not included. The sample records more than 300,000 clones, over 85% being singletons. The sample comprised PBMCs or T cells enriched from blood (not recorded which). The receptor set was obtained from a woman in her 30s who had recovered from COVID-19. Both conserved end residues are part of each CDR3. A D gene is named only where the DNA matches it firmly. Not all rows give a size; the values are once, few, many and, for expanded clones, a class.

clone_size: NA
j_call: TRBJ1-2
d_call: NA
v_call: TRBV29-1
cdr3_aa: CSVDKGNYGYTF
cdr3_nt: TGCAGCGTTGACAAGGGGAACTATGGCTACACCTTC

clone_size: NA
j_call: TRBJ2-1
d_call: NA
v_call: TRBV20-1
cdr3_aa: CSASLYNEQFF
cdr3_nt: TGCAGTGCTAGTCTCTACAATGAGCAGTTCTTC

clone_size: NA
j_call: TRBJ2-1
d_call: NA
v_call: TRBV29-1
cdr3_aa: CSVALEIRDEQFF
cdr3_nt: TGCAGCGTTGCCCTCGAGATCCGGGATGAGCAGTTCTTC

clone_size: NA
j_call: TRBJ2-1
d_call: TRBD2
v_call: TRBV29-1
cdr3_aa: CSTGTSGSSYNEQFF
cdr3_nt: TGCAGCACAGGGACTAGCGGGAGCTCCTACAATGAGCAGTTCTTC

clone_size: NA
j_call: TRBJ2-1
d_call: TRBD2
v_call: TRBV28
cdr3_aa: CASRRLAGGWDNEQFF
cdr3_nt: TGTGCCAGCAGGCGGCTAGCGGGAGGATGGGACAATGAGCAGTTCTTC

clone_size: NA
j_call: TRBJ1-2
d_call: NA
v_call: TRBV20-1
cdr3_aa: CSARVGNSYTF
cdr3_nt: TGCAGTGCTAGAGTCGGTAACTCCTACACCTTC

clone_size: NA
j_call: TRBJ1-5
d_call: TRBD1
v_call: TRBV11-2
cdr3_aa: CASSQGQRNQPQHF
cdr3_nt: TGTGCCAGCAGCCAGGGACAGCGGAATCAGCCCCAGCATTTT

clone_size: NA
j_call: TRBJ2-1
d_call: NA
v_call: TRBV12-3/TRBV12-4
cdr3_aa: CASSTGLYNEQFF
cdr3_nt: TGTGCCAGCAGCACCGGACTTTACAATGAGCAGTTCTTC

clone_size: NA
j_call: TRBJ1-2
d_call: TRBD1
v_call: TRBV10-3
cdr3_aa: CAISITGDGYTF
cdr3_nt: TGTGCCATCAGTATAACAGGGGATGGCTACACCTTC

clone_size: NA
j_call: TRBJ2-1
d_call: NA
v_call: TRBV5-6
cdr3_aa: CASSLGLTNEQFF
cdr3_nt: TGTGCCAGCAGCTTGGGACTTACCAATGAGCAGTTCTTC

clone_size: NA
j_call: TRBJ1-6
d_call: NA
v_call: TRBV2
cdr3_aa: CASTQGQNSPLHF
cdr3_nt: TGTGCCAGCACCCAGGGACAAAATTCACCCCTCCACTTT

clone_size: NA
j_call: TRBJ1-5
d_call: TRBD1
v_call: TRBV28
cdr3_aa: CASSGGTGDVQPQHF
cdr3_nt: TGTGCCAGCAGCGGAGGGACAGGGGATGTTCAGCCCCAGCATTTT

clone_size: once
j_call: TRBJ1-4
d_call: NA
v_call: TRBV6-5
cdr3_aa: CASSSQAYNEKLFF
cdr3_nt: TGTGCCAGCAGTTCTCAGGCGTATAATGAAAAACTGTTTTTT

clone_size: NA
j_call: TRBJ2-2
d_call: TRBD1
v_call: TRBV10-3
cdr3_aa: CAISRGSGELFF
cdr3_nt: TGTGCCATCAGCAGGGGGTCCGGGGAGCTGTTTTTT

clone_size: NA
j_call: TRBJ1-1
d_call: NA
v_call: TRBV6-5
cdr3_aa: CASSYSRGLNTEAFF
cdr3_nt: TGTGCCAGCAGTTATAGTCGGGGATTGAACACTGAAGCTTTCTTT

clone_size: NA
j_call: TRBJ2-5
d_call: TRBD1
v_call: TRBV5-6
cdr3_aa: CASSLGTGSAKTQYF
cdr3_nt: TGTGCCAGCAGCCTGGGGACAGGGAGTGCAAAGACCCAGTACTTC

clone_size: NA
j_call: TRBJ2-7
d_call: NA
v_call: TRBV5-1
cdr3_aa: CASSQPGLNYEEQYF
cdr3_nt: TGCGCCAGCAGTCAACCGGGACTTAACTACGAGGAGCAGTACTTC

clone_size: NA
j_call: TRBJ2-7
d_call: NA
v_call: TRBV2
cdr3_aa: CASGPQGLGEQYF
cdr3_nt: TGTGCCAGCGGGCCTCAGGGGTTGGGGGAGCAGTACTTC

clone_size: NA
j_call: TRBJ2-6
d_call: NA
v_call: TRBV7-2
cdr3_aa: CALFRANVLTF
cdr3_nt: TGTGCCCTCTTCCGGGCCAACGTCCTGACTTTC

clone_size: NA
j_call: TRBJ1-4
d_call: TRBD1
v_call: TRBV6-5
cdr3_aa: CASRGTGLNEKLFF
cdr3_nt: TGTGCCAGCAGAGGGACAGGCCTAAATGAAAAACTGTTTTTT